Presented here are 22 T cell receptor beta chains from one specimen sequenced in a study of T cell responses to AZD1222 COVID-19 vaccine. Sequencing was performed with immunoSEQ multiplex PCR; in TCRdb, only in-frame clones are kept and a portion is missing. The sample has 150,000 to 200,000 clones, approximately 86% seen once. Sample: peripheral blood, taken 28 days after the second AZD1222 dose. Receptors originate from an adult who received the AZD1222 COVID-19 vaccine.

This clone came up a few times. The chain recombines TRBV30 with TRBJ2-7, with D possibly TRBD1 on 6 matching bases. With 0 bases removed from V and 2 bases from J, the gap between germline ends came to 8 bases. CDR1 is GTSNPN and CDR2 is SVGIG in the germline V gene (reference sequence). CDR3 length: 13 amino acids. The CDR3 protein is CAWSVNRAYEQYF. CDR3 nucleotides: TGTGCCTGGAGTGTAAACAGGGCCTACGAGCAGTACTTC.

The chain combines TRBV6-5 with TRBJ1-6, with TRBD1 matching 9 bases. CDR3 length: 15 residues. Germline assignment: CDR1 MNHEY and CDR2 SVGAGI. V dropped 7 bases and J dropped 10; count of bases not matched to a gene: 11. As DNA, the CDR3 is TGTGCCAGCACGGACCTTGGACAGGGGTTATCACCCCTCCACTTT. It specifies CASTDLGQGLSPLHF.

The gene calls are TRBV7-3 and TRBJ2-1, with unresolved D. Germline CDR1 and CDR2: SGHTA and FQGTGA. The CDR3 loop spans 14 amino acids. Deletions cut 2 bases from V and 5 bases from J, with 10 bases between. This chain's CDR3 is CASSLGARNNEQFF. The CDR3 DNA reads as TGTGCCAGCAGCTTAGGTGCCAGAAACAATGAGCAGTTCTTC.

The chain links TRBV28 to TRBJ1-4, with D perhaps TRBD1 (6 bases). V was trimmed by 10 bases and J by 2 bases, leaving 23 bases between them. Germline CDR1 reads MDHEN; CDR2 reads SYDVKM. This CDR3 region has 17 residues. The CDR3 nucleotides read TGTGCCACGTACTCGGGGGCAGGCGCTCGTACTAATGAAAAACTGTTTTTT. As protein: CATYSGAGARTNEKLFF.

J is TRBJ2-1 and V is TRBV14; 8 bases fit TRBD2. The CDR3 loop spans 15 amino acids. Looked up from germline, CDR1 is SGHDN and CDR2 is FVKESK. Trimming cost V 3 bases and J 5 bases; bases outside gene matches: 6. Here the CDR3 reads CASSQSGGANNEQFF. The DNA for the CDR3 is TGTGCCAGCAGCCAGTCGGGGGGGGCCAACAATGAGCAGTTCTTC.

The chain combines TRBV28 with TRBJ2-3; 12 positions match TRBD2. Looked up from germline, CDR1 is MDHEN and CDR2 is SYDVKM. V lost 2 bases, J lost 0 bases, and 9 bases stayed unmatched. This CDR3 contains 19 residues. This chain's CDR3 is CASSLRTSGGPSSTDTQYF. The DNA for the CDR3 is TGTGCCAGCAGTTTACGAACTAGCGGGGGGCCATCTAGCACAGATACGCAGTATTTT.

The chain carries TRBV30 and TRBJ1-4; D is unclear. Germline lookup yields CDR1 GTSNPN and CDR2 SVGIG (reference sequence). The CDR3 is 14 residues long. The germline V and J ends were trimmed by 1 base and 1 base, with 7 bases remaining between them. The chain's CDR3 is CAWSARGTNEKLFF. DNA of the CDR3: TGTGCCTGGAGTGCCCGGGGAACTAATGAAAAACTGTTTTTT. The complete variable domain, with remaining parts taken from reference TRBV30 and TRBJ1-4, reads SQTIHQWPATLVQPVGSPLSLECTVEGTSNPNLYWYRQAAGRGLQLLFYSVGIGQISSEVPQNLSASRPQDRQFILSSKKLLLSDSGFYLCAWSARGTNEKLFFGSGTQLSVL.

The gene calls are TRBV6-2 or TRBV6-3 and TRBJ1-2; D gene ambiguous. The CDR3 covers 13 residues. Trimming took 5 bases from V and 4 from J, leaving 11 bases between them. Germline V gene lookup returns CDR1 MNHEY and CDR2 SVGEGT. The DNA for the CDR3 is TGTGCCAGCAGTCGCATCTTCCTCTATGGCTACACCTTC. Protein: CASSRIFLYGYTF.

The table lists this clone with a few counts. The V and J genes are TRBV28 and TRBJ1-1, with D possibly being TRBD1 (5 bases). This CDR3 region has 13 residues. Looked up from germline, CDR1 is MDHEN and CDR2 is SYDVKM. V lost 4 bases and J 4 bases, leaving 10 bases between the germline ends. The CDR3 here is CASSSGGGTEAFF. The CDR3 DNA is TGTGCCAGCAGTTCTGGGGGAGGCACTGAAGCTTTCTTT.

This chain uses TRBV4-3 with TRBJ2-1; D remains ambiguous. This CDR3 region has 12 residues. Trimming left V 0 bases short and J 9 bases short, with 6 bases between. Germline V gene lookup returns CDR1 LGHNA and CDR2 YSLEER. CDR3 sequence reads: CASSQDGPEQFF. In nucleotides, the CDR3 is TGCGCCAGCAGCCAAGATGGCCCTGAGCAGTTCTTC.

CDR3: CASRGTGGGQPQHF. The DNA for the CDR3 is TGTGCCAGCAGGGGTACGGGGGGTGGTCAGCCCCAGCATTTT. V is TRBV27 and J is TRBJ1-5, with a weak D call TRBD1 (5 bases). V was pared by 6 bases and J by 6 bases, with 15 bases between. Germline CDR1 reads MNHEY; CDR2 reads SMNVEV (reference sequence). The CDR3 is 14 residues long.

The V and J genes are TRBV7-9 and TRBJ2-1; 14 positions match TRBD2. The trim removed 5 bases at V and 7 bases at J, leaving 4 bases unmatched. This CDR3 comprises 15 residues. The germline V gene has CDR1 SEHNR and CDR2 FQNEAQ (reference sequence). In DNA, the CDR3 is TGTGCCAGCAGCCTCCGGACTAGCGGGGGGAATGAGCAGTTCTTC. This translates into CASSLRTSGGNEQFF.

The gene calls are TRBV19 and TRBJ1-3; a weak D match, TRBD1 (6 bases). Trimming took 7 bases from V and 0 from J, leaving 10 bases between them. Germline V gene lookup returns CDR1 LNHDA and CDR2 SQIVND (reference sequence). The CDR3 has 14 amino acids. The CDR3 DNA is TGTGCCAGTAAAGGACAGAACTCTGGAAACACCATATATTTT. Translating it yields CASKGQNSGNTIYF.

The CDR3 region has the DNA TGTGCCAGCAGTTACTTTGGGGAAACTGAAGCTTTCTTT. The encoded protein is CASSYFGETEAFF. The chain has TRBV6-2 or TRBV6-3 and TRBJ1-1; D gene uncertain. Per germline, CDR1 MNHEY and CDR2 SVGEGT. The CDR3 sequence is 13 residues long. The V gene lost 1 base and the J gene lost 5 bases, with 8 bases spanning the gap.

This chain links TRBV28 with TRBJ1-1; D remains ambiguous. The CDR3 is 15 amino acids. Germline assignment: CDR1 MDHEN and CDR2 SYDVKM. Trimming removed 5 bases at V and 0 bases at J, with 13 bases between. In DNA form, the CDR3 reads TGTGCCAGCAGTCCCCGGGCCTCGATGAACACTGAAGCTTTCTTT. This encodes CASSPRASMNTEAFF.

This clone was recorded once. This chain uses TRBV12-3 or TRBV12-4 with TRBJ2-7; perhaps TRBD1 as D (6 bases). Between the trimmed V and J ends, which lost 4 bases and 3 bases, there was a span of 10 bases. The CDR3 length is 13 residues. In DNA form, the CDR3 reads TGTGCCAGCAGTTACACAGGGAACTACGAGCAGTACTTC. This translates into CASSYTGNYEQYF.

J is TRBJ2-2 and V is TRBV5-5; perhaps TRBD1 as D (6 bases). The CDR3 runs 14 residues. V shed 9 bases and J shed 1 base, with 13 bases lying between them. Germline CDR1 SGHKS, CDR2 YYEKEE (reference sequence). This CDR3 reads CATYGRGNTGELFF. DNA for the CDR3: TGTGCCACCTACGGCAGGGGGAACACCGGGGAGCTGTTTTTT.

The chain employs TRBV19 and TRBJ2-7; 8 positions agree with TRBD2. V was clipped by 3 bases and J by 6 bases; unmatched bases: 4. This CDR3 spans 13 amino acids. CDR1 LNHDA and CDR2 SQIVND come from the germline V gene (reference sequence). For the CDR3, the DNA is TGTGCCAGTAGTATCGCGGGGGGCCCCGAGCAGTACTTC. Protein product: CASSIAGGPEQYF.

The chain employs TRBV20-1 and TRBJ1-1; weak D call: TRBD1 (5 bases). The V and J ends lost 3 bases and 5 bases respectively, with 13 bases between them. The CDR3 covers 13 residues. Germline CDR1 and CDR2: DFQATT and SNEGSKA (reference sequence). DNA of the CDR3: TGCAGTGCTAGTTCGCGGGGGAGGACTGAAGCTTTCTTT. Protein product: CSASSRGRTEAFF.

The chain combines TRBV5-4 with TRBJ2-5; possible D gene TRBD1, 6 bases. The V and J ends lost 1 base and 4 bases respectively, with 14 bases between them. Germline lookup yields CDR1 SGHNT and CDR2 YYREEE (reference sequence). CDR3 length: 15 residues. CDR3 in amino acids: CASSLYSGQGETQYF. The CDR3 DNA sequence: TGTGCCAGCAGCTTGTATTCGGGACAAGGAGAGACCCAGTACTTC.

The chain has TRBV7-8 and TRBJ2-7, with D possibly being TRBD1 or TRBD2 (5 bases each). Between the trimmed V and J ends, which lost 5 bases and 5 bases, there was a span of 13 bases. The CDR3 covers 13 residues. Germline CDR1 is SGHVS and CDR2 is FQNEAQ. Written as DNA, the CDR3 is TGTGCCAGCAGCCCCTGGGACGGGGACGAGCAGTACTTC. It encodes CASSPWDGDEQYF.

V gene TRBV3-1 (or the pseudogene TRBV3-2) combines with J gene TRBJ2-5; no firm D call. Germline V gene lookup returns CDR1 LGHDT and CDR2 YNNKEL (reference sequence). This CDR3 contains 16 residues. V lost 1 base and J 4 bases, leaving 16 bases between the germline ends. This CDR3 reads CASSQVHGDLRETQYF. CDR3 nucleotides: TGTGCCAGCAGCCAAGTTCACGGTGACCTGAGAGAGACCCAGTACTTC.